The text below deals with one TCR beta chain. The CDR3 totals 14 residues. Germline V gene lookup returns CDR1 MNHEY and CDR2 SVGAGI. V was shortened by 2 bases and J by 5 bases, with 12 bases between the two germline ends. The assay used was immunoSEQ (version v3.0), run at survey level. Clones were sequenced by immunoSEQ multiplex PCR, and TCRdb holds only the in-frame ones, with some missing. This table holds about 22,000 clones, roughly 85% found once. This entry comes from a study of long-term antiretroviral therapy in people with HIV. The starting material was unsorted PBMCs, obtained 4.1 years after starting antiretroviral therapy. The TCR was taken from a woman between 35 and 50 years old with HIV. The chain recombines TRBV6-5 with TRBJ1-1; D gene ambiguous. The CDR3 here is CASSYTSFGTEAFF. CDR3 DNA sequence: TGTGCCAGCAGTTACACATCCTTCGGGACTGAAGCTTTCTTT.